The sequence of this T cell receptor (beta chain) was determined in a study of a mutant IDH1 vaccine in newly diagnosed glioma. Study outcomes and limitations: Patients showed vaccine-induced immune responses at a rate of 80% to 95%.

Time point of the sample: week 11, during vaccination. The content of each vaccine dose was 300 ug of mutant IDH1 20-mer peptide, and topical imiquimod accompanied it. TCRdb's copy holds only in-frame clones and misses some; the assay was immunoSEQ multiplex PCR. The data show about 60,000 clones, with around 84% seen just once and roughly 9% held by the top ten. This clone was seen a single time. The antigen is not known. Per germline, CDR1 SGDLS and CDR2 YYNGEE. V shed 2 bases and J shed 1 base, with 12 bases lying between them. There are 15 residues in the CDR3. Sample: PBMCs, taken from a glioma patient whose treatment included an IDH1 peptide vaccine. This chain joins TRBV9 and TRBJ2-5, with D possibly being TRBD1 or TRBD2 (5 bases each). The sequence was obtained from a woman between 50 and 59 years old with glioma. CDR3 DNA sequence: TGTGCCAGCAGCGTTTCCCCCGGGACCCAAGAGACCCAGTACTTC. It encodes CASSVSPGTQETQYF.